This TCR beta chain derives from a study of T cell changes during pregnancy in multiple sclerosis. Germline V gene sequence: CDR1 SGHVS, CDR2 FNYEAQ. Trimming took 10 bases from V and 6 from J; bases not matched to a gene: 9. There are 14 residues in the CDR3. This clone was found a few times. Here immunoSEQ multiplex PCR was the method, and the copy in TCRdb shows in-frame clones only, minus some. The table records about 59,000 clones, around 94% of them present only once. The chain joins TRBV7-6 to TRBJ2-7, with 13 bases identical to TRBD2. The TCR originated in a female donor with multiple sclerosis, enrolled in a pregnancy study. Sequenced here: CD8+ T cells from peripheral blood mononuclear cells, sampled after pregnancy. CDR3 region: CATTPLAGGTEQYF. The CDR3 DNA reads as TGTGCCACTACTCCACTAGCGGGAGGGACCGAGCAGTACTTC. The variable domain in full, with the rest retrieved from reference TRBV7-6 and TRBJ2-7, is GAGVSQSPRYKVTKRGQDVALRCDPISGHVSLYWYRQALGQGPEFLTYFNYEAQQDKSGLPNDRFSAERPEGSISTLTIQRTEQRDSAMYRCATTPLAGGTEQYFGPGTRLTVT.